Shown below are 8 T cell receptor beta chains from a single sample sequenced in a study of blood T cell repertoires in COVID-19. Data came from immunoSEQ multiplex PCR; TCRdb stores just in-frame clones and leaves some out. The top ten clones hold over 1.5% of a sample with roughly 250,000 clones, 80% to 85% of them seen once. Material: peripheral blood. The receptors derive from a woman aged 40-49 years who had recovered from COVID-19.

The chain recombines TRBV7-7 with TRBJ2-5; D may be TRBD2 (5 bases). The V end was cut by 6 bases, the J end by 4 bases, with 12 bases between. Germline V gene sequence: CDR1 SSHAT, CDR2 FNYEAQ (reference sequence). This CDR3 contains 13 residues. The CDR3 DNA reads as TGTGCCAGCAGTCTAAGGGAGAGAGAGACCCAGTACTTC. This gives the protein CASSLRERETQYF. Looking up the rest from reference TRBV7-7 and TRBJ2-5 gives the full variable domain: GAGVSQSPRYKVTKRGQDVTLRCDPISSHATLYWYQQALGQGPEFLTYFNYEAQPDKSGLPSDRFSAERPEGSISTLTIQRTEQRDSAMYRCASSLRERETQYFGPGTRLLVL.

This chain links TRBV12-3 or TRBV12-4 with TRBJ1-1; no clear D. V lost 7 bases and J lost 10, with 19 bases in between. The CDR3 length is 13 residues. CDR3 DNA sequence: TGTGCCAGCACCCTCGGGTTGGAGGGATTAGCTTTCTTT. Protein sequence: CASTLGLEGLAFF.

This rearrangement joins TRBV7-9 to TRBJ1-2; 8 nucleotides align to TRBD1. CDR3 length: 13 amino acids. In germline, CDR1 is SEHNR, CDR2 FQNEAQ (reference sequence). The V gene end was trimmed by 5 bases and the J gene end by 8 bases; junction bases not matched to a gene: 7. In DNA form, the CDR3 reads TGTGCCAGCAGCGTGACAGGGGACGACGGCTACACCTTC. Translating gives CASSVTGDDGYTF.

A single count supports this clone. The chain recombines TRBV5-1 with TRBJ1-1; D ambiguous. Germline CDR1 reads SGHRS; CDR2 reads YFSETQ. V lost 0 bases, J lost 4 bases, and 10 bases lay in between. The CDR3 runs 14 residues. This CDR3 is CASSLAVGGTEAFF. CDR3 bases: TGCGCCAGCAGCTTGGCGGTGGGAGGCACTGAAGCTTTCTTT.

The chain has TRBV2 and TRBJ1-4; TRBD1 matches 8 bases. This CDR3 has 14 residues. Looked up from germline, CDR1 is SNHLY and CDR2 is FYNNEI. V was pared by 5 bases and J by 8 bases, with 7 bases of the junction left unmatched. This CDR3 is CASSPGTGAEKLFF. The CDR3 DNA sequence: TGTGCCAGCAGTCCCGGGACAGGAGCGGAAAAACTGTTTTTT.

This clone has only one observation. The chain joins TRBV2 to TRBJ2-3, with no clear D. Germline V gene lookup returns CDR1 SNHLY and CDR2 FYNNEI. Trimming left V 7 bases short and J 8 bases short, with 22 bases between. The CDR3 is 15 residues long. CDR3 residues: CASIRDSVPGLTQYF. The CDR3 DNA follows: TGTGCCAGCATCCGAGACTCTGTTCCGGGTCTTACGCAGTATTTT.

CDR3 protein: CASTRLASGANVLTF. CDR3 DNA sequence: TGTGCCAGCACCCGTCTGGCCTCTGGGGCCAACGTCCTGACTTTC. The V call is TRBV27, the J call TRBJ2-6, with D hard to call. Trimming left V 7 bases short and J 0 bases short, with 10 bases between. The CDR3 sequence is 15 residues long. CDR1 and CDR2 (germline): MNHEY, SMNVEV (reference sequence).

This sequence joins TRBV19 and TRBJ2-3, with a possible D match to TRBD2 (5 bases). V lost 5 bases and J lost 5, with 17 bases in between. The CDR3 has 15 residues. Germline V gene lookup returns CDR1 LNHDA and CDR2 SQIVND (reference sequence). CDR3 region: CASSLNWRLGDTQYF. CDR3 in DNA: TGTGCCAGTAGTTTAAACTGGAGGCTGGGAGATACGCAGTATTTT.